This T cell receptor beta chain originates from a study of shared clonotypes between healthy human individuals. Clones were read by immunoSEQ multiplex PCR, and TCRdb kept only the in-frame ones, dropping some. This sample has over 750,000 clones, with 90% to 97% found just once. The V gene lost 4 bases and the J gene lost 6 bases, with 13 bases spanning the gap. The V gene's germline CDR1 is KGHSH and CDR2 LQKENI. The CDR3 runs to 13 residues. Terminally differentiated effector memory CD45RA+ cells were left out of the naive CD8 fraction, which was CD45RO-negative and positively selected for CCR7. The chain links TRBV18 to TRBJ2-7; D is unclear. The source is a man younger than 45 in good health. The specimen was naive CD8+ T cells sorted from blood. The CDR3 DNA follows: TGTGCCAGCTCACATAAGACGACTCTCGAGCAGTACTTC. Its translation: CASSHKTTLEQYF. Full variable domain (missing parts from reference TRBV18 and TRBJ2-7): NAGVMQNPRHLVRRRGQEARLRCSPMKGHSHVYWYRQLPEEGLKFMVYLQKENIIDESGMPKERFSAEFPKEGPSILRIQQVVRGDSAAYFCASSHKTTLEQYFGPGTRLTVT.